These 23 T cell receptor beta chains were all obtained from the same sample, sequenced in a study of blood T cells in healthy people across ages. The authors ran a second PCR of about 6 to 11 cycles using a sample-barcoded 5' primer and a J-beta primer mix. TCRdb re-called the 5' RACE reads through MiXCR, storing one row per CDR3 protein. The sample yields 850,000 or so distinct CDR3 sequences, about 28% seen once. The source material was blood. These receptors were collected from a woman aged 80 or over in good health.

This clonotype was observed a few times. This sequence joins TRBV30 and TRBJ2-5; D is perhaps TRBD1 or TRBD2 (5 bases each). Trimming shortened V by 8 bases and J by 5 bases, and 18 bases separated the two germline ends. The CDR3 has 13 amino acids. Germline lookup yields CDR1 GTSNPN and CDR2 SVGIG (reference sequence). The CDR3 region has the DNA TGTGCCCGGTTCGGGCTAGAGGGGGAGACCCAGTACTTC. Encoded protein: CARFGLEGETQYF. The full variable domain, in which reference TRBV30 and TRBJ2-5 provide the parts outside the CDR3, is SQTIHQWPATLVQPVGSPLSLECTVEGTSNPNLYWYRQAAGRGLQLLFYSVGIGQISSEVPQNLSASRPQDRQFILSSKKLLLSDSGFYLCARFGLEGETQYFGPGTRLLVL.

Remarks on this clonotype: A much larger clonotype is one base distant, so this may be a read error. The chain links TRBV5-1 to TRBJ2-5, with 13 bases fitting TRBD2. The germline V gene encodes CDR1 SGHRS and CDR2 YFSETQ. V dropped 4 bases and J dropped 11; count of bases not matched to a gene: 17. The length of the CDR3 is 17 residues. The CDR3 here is CASSPRTSGGPISEQYF. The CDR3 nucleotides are TGCGCCAGCAGCCCGAGGACTAGCGGGGGCCCAATATCTGAGCAGTACTTC.

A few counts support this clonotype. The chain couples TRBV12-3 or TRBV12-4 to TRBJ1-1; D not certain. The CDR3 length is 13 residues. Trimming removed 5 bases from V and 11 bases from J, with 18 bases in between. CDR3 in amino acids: CASSPTIYREAFF. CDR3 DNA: TGTGCCAGCAGTCCTACCATTTACAGAGAGGCTTTCTTT.

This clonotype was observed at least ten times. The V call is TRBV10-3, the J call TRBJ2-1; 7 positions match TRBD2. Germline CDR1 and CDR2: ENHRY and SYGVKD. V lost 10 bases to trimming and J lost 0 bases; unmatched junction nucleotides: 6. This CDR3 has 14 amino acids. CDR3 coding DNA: TGTGCCACGCAGCGGGGTCTCTCCTACAATGAGCAGTTCTTC. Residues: CATQRGLSYNEQFF.

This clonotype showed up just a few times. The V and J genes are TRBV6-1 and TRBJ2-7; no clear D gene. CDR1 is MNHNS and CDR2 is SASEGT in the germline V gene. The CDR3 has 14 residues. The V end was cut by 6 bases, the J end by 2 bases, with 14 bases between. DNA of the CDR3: TGTGCCAGCAGGCTCACAGCGCAAACCTACGAGCAGTACTTC. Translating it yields CASRLTAQTYEQYF.

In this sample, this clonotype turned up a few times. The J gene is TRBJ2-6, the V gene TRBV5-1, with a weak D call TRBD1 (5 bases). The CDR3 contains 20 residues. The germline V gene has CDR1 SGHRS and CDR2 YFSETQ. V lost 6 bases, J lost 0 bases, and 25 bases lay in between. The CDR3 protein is CASNERGTSAYTSGANVLTF. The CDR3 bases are TGCGCCAGCAACGAAAGGGGAACCTCCGCCTATACCTCTGGGGCCAACGTCCTGACTTTC.

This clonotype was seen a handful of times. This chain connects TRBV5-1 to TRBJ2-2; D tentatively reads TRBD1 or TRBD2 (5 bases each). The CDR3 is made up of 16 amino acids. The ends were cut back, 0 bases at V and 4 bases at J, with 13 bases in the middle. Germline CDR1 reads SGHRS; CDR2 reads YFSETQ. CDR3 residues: CASSLGVRGTTGELFF. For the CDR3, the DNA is TGCGCCAGCAGCTTGGGAGTAAGAGGGACCACCGGGGAGCTGTTTTTT.

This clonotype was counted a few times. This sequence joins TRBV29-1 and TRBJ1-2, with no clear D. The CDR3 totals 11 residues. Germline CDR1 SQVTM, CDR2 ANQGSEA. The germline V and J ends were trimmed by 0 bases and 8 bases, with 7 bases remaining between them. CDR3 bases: TGCAGCGTTGAAGACTCCCTGGGCTACACCTTC. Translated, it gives CSVEDSLGYTF.

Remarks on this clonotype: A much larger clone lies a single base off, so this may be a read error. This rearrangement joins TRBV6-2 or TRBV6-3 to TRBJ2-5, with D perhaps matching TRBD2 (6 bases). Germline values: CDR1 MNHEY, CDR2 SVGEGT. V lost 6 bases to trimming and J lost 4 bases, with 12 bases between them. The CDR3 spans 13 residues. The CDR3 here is CASRMTSPETQYF. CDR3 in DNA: TGTGCCAGCAGGATGACTAGTCCAGAGACCCAGTACTTC.

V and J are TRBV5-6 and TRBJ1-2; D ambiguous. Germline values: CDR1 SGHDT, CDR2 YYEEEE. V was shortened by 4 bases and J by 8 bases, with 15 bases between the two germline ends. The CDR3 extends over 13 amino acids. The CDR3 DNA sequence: TGTGCCAGCAGCGTGGGCGCGGGGAAGGGCTACACCTTC. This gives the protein CASSVGAGKGYTF.

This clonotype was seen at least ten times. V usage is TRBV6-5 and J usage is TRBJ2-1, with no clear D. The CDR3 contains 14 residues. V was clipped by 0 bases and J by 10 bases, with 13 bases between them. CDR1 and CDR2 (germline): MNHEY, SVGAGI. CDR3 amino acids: CASSYSGSPREQFF. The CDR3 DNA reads TGTGCCAGCAGTTACTCGGGCAGCCCAAGGGAGCAGTTCTTC.

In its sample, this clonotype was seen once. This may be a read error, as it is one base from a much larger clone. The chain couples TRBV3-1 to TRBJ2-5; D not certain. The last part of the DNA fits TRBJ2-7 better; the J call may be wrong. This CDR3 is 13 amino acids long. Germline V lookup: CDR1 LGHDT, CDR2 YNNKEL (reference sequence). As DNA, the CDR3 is TGTGCCAGCAGCCGGACGGGCTGCGGCGAGCAGTACTTC. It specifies CASSRTGCGEQYF.

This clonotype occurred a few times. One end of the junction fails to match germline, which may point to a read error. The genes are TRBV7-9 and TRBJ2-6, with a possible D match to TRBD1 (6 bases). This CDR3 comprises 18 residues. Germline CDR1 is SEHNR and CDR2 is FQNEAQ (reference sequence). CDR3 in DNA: TGTGCCGGCAGCTCCATACAGGGAAAACTCTCTGGGGCCAACGTCCTGACTTTC. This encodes CAGSSIQGKLSGANVLTF. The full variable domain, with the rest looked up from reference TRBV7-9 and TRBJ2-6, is DTGVSQNPRHKITKRGQNVTFRCDPISEHNRLYWYRQTLGQGPEFLTYFQNEAQLEKSRLLSDRFSAERPKGSFSTLEIQRTEQGDSAMYLCAGSSIQGKLSGANVLTFGAGSRLTVL.

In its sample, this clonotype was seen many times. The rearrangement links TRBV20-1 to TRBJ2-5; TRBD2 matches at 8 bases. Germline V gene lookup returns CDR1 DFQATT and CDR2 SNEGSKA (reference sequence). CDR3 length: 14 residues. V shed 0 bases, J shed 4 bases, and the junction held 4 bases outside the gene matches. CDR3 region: CSAREAGGSETQYF. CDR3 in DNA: TGCAGTGCTAGAGAGGCGGGGGGATCAGAGACCCAGTACTTC.

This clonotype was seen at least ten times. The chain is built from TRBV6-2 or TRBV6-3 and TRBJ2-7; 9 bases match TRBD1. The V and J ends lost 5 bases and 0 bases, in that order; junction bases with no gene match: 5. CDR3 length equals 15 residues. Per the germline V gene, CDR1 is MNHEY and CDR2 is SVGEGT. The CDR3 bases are TGTGCCAGCAGTCTACAGGGGGCGACCTCCTACGAGCAGTACTTC. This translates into CASSLQGATSYEQYF.

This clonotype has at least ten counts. The chain's CDR3 is CATVSGAGEQYF. The CDR3 DNA reads TGTGCCACCGTGTCCGGGGCTGGCGAGCAGTACTTC. This sequence joins TRBV10-3 and TRBJ2-7, with D perhaps assigned TRBD1 or TRBD2 (5 bases each). From germline, CDR1 is ENHRY and CDR2 SYGVKD. V dropped 10 bases and J dropped 6 bases, with 16 bases sitting between them. The CDR3 runs 12 residues.

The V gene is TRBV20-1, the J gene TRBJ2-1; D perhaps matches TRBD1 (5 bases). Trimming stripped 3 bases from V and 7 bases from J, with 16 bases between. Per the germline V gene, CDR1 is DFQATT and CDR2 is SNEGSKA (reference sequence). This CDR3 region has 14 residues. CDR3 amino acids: CSARRQGIFNEQFF. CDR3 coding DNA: TGCAGTGCTAGGAGGCAGGGAATTTTTAATGAGCAGTTCTTC.

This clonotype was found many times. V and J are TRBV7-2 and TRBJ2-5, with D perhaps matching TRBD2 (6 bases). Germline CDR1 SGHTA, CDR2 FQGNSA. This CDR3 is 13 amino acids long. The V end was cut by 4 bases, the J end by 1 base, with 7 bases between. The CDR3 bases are TGTGCCAGCAGCTACGGGGGCCAAGAGACCCAGTACTTC. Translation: CASSYGGQETQYF.

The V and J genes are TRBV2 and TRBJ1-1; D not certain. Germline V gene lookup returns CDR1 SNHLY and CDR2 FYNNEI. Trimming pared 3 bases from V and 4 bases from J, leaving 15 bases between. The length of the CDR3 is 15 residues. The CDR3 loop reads CASSDKRVVGTEAFF. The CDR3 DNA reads TGTGCCAGCAGTGATAAGAGAGTGGTTGGCACTGAAGCTTTCTTT.

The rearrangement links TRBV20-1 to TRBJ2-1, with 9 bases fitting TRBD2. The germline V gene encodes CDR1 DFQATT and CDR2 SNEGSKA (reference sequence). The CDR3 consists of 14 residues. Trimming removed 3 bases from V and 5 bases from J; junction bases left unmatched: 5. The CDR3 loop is CSASMGGGDNEQFF. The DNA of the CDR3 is TGCAGTGCTAGTATGGGCGGGGGGGACAATGAGCAGTTCTTC.

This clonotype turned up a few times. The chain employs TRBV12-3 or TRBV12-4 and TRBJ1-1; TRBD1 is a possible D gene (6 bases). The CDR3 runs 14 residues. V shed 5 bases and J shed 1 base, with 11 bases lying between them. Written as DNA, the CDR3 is TGTGCCAGCAGTCGATTACAGGGGAACACTGAAGCTTTCTTT. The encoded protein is CASSRLQGNTEAFF.

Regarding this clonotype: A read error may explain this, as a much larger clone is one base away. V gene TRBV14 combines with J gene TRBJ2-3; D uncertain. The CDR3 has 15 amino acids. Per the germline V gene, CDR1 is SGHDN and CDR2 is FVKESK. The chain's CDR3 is CANSPPPGFTDTQYF. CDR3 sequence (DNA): TGTGCCAACAGCCCCCCACCCGGATTCACAGATACGCAGTATTTT.

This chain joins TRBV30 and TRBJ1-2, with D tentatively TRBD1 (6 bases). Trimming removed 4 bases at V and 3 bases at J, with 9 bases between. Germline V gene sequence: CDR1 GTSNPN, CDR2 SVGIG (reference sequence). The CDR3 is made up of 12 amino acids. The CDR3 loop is CAWKRQDYGYTF. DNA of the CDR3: TGTGCCTGGAAAAGACAGGACTATGGCTACACCTTC. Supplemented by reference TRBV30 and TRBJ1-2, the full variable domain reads SQTIHQWPATLVQPVGSPLSLECTVEGTSNPNLYWYRQAAGRGLQLLFYSVGIGQISSEVPQNLSASRPQDRQFILSSKKLLLSDSGFYLCAWKRQDYGYTFGSGTRLTVV.